This TCR beta chain came from a study of cytomegalovirus exposure and HLA in healthy donors. The germline CDR1 and CDR2 sequences are SQVTM and ANQGSEA. Trimming shortened V by 2 bases and J by 7 bases, and 21 bases separated the two germline ends. This CDR3 region has 16 residues. Sequenced by immunoSEQ multiplex PCR; TCRdb stores in-frame clones only, minus some. There are a few hundred thousand clones in the sample; approximately 86% occur only once, and approximately 2.9% lies in the top ten. Sequencing was done on a sample of PBMCs. J is TRBJ2-1 and V is TRBV29-1, with D possibly being TRBD2 (5 bases). This receptor was obtained from a woman in her late teens or twenties in good health and CMV-seronegative. CDR3 nucleotides: TGCAGCGTTGAATGGTGGGAGCGCAATACTGAGAATGAGCAGTTCTTC. Encoded protein: CSVEWWERNTENEQFF.